What follows is one TCR beta chain and its context. Its antigen remains unknown. These data are taken from a study of shared clonotypes between healthy human individuals. Findings and caveats of the study: Relative to memory subsets, naive subsets generally showed larger estimated richness.

CDR3 length: 13 residues. Trimming pared 1 base from V and 8 bases from J, leaving 11 bases between. CDR1 and CDR2 from the germline V gene are MRHNA and SNTAGT. Sequenced by immunoSEQ multiplex PCR; TCRdb stores in-frame clones only, minus some. The table records 2.3 million or so clones, 80% to 95% of them present only once. This TCR was sampled from a man aged 18 to 35 in good health. Some clones in this sample may be carry-over from other donors' samples. V and J are TRBV6-4 and TRBJ1-2, with unresolved D. The specimen sequenced was naive CD4+ T cells from PBMCs. As for subset: CD45RA+ positively selected. For the CDR3, the DNA is TGTGCCAGCAGTGACTATATGGGTGGAGGCTACACCTTC. Translation gives CASSDYMGGGYTF.